What follows describes a single T cell receptor (beta chain). Its binding antigen is unknown. The record has no base qualities; no much larger clone is one base away. The sample comes from a study of T-cell memory formation after mild COVID-19 (dated by TCRdb to the early 2020s). For context, the study as a whole: Most TCR sequence clusters were specific to one of the two donors. In two donors, T-cell clones that expanded and contracted after mild COVID-19 were followed by sequencing TCRalpha and TCRbeta repertoires longitudinally. The cohort was made up of two young adult volunteers, one female and one male, who were previously healthy. Beyond this particular receptor, the publication reports: The study included only a couple of mild cases, and larger cohorts that include severe cases with pre-infection samples were judged to be necessary. Contracting CD4+ clones were found mainly in CM and EM memory subsets, while CD8+ clones were enriched in EMRA. SARS-CoV-2 specificity was not confirmed for the second-wave clones peaking on day 37. Balanced CD4/CD8 phenotypes were observed for clones contracting from day 15 to 85, whereas a bias towards CD4+ was observed for a second wave of clones expanding from day 15 to 37. Some responding clones were detected in pre-infection memory, which suggested that pre-existing cross-reactive memory T cells had joined the SARS-CoV-2 response.

Sequencing was performed on an Illumina NovaSeq 6000. Using 5'RACE with constant-segment primers, TCRalpha and TCRbeta cDNA libraries were constructed, with sample barcodes and unique molecular identifiers added in the process. RNA was extracted from every sample with Trizol reagent. Library amplification was performed in two PCR steps, and a second sample barcode and Illumina TruSeq adapters were introduced in the second step. Libraries were sequenced on an Illumina NovaSeq with 2 x 150 bp paired-end reads. The authors' pipeline ran thus. The reads were demultiplexed and collapsed into UMI-guided consensus sequences using migec v1.2.7. With mixcr v2.1.11, UMI consensuses were aligned to TRA and TRB V and J templates and assembled into clonotypes. A clonotype was counted as expanded or contracted only if both edgeR and NoisET called the change significant, with noise models trained on biological replicates. For edgeR calls, the cutoffs were a false discovery rate-adjusted p below 0.01 and a log2 fold-change threshold of 1. As an exploratory analysis of dynamics, max-normalized trajectories of the 1000 most abundant clonotypes were examined by PCA with hierarchical clustering. Separately sequenced CD4+ and CD8+ repertoires were used to assign a CD4 or CD8 phenotype to each responding clone. TCRdb applied fastp at Q25 and MiXCR to the public reads, then kept only in-frame beta chains. Rows with a matching CDR3 protein are joined into one entry that keeps the most common DNA and genes. It is TCRdb's table, rather than the study itself, that gives the V and J calls and clone size. The sample table holds under 650,000 distinct CDR3 sequences, of which around 17% were seen once. The top ten clonotypes cover around 13% of the sample.

Trimming costs V 3 bases and J 3 bases, and their ends lie 17 bases apart. CDR1 and CDR2 (SGHTA, FQGTGA) derive from the germline V gene. Reading from cysteine to phenylalanine, the CDR3 counts 16 amino acids. Only the CDR3 DNA is retained, 48 bases long and in frame from the first base. Ficoll-Paque density gradient centrifugation was used to isolate PBMCs. The material sequenced was PBMCs or a T cell subset sorted from them (not recorded which). The TCR comes from an adult woman who had mild COVID-19 (a few samples of this study predate the infection). The sample titles of this study are shuffled in the database, so cell type and time point are left out; the donor was told from shared clones. The rearrangement joined TRBV7-3 to TRBJ2-5, with TRBD1 as a weak D call on 5 bases. The CDR3: CASSFNPLQGEETQYF. The bases are TGTGCCAGCAGCTTCAATCCCCTTCAGGGCGAAGAGACCCAGTACTTC.